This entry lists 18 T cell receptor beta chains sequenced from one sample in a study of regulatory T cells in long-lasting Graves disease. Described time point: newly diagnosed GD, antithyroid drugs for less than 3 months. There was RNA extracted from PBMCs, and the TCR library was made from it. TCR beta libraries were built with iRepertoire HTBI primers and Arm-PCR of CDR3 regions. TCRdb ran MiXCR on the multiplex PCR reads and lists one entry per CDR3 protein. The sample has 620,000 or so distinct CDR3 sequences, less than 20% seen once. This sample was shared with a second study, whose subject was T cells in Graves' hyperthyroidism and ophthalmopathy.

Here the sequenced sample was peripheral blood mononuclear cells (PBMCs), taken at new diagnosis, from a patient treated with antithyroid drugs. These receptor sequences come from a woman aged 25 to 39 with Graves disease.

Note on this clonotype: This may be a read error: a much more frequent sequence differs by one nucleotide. As DNA, the CDR3 is TGTGCCAGCAGTGATCGGCCAGGGGAAAATTCACCCCTCCACTTT. It specifies CASSDRPGENSPLHF. This rearrangement joins TRBV6-1 to TRBJ1-6; D may be TRBD1 (6 bases). The CDR3 is 15 amino acids. The V end lost 3 bases, the J end lost 7 bases, and 13 bases lay between the germline ends. Germline CDR1 is MNHNS and CDR2 is SASEGT.

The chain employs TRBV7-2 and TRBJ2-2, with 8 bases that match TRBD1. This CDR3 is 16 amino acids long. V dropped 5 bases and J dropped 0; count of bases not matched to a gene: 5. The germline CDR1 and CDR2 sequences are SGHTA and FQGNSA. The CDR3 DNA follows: TGTGCCAGCAGCGGACGACAGGGGACGAACACCGGGGAGCTGTTTTTT. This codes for CASSGRQGTNTGELFF.

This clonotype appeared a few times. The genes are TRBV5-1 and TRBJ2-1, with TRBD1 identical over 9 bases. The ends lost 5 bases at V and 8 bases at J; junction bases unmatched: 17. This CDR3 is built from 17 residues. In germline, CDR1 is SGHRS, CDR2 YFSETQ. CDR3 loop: CASSSGTGLPIKYEQFF. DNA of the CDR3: TGCGCCAGCAGTTCCGGGACAGGGTTACCAATTAAATATGAGCAGTTCTTC.

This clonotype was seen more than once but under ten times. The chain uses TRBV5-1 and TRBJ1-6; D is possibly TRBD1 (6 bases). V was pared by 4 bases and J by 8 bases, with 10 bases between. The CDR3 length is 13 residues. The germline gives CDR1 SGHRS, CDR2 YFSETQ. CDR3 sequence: CASSVQGDSPLHF. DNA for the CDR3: TGCGCCAGCAGCGTACAGGGTGATTCACCCCTCCACTTT.

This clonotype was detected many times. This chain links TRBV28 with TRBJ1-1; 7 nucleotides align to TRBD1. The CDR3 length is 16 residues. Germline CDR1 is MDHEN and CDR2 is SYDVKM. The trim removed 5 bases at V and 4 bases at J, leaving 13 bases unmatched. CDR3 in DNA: TGTGCCAGCAGTGGGGAAGGGGCAGGGGGAATCACTGAAGCTTTCTTT. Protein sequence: CASSGEGAGGITEAFF.

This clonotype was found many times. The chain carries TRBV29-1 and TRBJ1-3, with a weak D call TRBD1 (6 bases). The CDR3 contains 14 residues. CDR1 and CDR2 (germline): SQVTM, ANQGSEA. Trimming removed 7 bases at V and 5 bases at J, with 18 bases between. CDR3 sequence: CSAEKPGARNTIYF. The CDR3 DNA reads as TGCAGCGCAGAAAAGCCAGGGGCACGAAACACCATATATTTT.

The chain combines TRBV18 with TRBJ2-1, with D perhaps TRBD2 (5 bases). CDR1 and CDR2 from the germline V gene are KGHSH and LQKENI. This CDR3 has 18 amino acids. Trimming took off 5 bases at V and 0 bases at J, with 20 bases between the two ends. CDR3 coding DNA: TGTGCCAGCTCAACCCTGAGAGGGCCTAGGGTCTCCTACAATGAGCAGTTCTTC. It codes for CASSTLRGPRVSYNEQFF. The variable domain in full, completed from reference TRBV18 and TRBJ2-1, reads NAGVMQNPRHLVRRRGQEARLRCSPMKGHSHVYWYRQLPEEGLKFMVYLQKENIIDESGMPKERFSAEFPKEGPSILRIQQVVRGDSAAYFCASSTLRGPRVSYNEQFFGPGTRLTVL.

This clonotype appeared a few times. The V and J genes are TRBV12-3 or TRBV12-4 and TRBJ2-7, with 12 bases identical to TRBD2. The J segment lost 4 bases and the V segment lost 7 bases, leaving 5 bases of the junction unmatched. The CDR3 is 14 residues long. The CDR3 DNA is TGTGCCAGCATAACTAGCGGGAGGCCTTACGAGCAGTACTTC. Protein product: CASITSGRPYEQYF.

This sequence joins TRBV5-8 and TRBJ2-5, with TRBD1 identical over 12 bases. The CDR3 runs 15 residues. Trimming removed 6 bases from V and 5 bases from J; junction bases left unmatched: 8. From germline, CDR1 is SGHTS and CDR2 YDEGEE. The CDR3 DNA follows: TGTGCCAGCATTTTCGGGGACAGGGGGCCGGAGACCCAGTACTTC. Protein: CASIFGDRGPETQYF.

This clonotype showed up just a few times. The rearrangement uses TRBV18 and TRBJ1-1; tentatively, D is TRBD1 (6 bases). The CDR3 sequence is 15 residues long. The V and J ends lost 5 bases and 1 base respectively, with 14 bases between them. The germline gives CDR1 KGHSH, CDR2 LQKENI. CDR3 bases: TGTGCCAGCTCATCGGGACACGGACGGAACACTGAAGCTTTCTTT. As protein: CASSSGHGRNTEAFF.

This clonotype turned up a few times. CDR3 nucleotide sequence: TGTGCCAGCAGCGATGGGCTAGCGGGAGGGTGGGGGGTCTACGAGCAGTACTTC. Its translation: CASSDGLAGGWGVYEQYF. The rearrangement uses TRBV5-6 and TRBJ2-7; 12 bases match TRBD2. CDR3 length equals 18 residues. Germline V CDR1 and CDR2: SGHDT, YYEEEE. Trimming removed 4 bases from V and 3 bases from J; junction bases left unmatched: 14.

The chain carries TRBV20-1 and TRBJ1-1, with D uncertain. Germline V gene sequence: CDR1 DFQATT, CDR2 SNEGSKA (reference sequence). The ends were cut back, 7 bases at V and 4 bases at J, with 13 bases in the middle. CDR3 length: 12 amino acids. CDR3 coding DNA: TGCAGTGTAATAGCTTGGGGCACTGAAGCTTTCTTT. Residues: CSVIAWGTEAFF.

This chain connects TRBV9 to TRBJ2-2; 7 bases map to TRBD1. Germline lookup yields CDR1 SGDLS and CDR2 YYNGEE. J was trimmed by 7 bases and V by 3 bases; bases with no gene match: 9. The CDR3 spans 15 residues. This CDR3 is CASSARQGGNGELFF. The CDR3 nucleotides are TGTGCCAGCAGCGCGAGACAGGGCGGAAACGGGGAGCTGTTTTTT.

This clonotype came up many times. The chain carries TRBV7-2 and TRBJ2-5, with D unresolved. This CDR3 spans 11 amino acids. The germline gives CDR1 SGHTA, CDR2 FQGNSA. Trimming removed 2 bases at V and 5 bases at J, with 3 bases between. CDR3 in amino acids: CASSLHETQYF. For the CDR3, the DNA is TGTGCCAGCAGCTTACATGAGACCCAGTACTTC.

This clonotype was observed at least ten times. The CDR3 bases are TGTGCCTGGAGTGTTATGGCGGACAATGAGCAGTTCTTC. Residues: CAWSVMADNEQFF. This chain links TRBV30 with TRBJ2-1; no reliable D call. The V end lost 0 bases, the J end lost 5 bases, and 8 bases lay between the germline ends. CDR3 length: 13 residues. Germline V CDR1 and CDR2: GTSNPN, SVGIG (reference sequence).

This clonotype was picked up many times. CDR3 loop: CASVSKGESDTQYF. In nucleotides, the CDR3 is TGTGCCAGCGTTTCGAAAGGGGAGTCAGATACGCAGTATTTT. The J gene is TRBJ2-3, the V gene TRBV12-3 or TRBV12-4; D might be TRBD1 or TRBD2, each matching 5 bases. The germline V and J ends were trimmed by 8 bases and 4 bases, with 16 bases remaining between them. CDR3 length: 14 amino acids.

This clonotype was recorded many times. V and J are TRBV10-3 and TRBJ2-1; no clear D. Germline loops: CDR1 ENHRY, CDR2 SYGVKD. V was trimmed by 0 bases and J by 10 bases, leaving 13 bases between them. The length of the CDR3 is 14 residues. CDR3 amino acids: CAISESNLQGEQFF. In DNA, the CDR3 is TGTGCCATCAGTGAGTCGAACTTACAAGGAGAGCAGTTCTTC.

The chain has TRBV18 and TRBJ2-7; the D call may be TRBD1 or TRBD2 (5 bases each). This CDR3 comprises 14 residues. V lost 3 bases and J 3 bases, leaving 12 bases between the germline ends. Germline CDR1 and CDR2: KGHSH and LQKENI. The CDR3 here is CASSPRDGNYEQYF. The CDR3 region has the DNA TGTGCCAGCTCACCCCGGGACGGAAACTACGAGCAGTACTTC.